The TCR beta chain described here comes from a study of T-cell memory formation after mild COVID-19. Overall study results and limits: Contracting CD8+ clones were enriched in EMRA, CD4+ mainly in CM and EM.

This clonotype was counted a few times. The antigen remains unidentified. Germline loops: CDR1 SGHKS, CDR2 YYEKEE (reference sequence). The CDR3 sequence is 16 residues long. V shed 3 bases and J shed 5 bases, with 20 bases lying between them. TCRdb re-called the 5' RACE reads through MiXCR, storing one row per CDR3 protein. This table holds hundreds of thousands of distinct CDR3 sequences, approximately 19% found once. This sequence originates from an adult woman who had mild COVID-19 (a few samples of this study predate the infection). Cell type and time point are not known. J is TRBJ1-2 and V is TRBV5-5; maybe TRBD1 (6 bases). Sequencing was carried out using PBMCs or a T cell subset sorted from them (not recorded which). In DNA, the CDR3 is TGTGCCAGCAGCTCCTTGATGGCAGGGGTAGGGTATGGCTACACCTTC. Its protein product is CASSSLMAGVGYGYTF.